This T cell receptor beta chain was sequenced during a study of blood T cell repertoires in COVID-19. Study in general: The samples span acute and convalescent COVID-19 from the United States, Italy and Spain. T cells, B-cell-depleted T cells, or PBMCs provided the cDNA or gDNA that served as material.

In the original processing: The assay estimated nucleated cells by amplifying reference gene primers. The repertoire was sequenced with immunoSEQ multiplex PCR; TCRdb's copy has only in-frame clones and lacks some. From that table come the V and J calls and clone size; the DNA was used to work out D and trimming. The sample contains around 140,000 clones, roughly 86% of which appear only once. This clone was picked up one time. Trimming took off 2 bases at V and 1 base at J, with 3 bases between the two ends. CDR1 is SGHRS, CDR2 YFSETQ, per germline. The CDR3 has 12 amino acids. Sample: peripheral blood. The sequence derives from a man between 70 and 80 years old with acute or convalescent COVID-19. This sequence joins TRBV5-1 and TRBJ1-1; D is ambiguous. In DNA form, the CDR3 reads TGCGCCAGCAGCTTCCAGAACACTGAAGCTTTCTTT. It codes for CASSFQNTEAFF.